Each of the 25 T cell receptor beta chains below was sequenced from the same sample in a study of CD8+CD57+ T cells in acquired aplastic anemia. For CDR3 and TCR beta VDJ profiling, genomic DNA was the template used. One entry per CDR3 protein, called by TCRdb with MiXCR from the reads. The sample records a few hundred thousand distinct CDR3 sequences, approximately 60% being singletons. What was sequenced was sorted CD4+, CD8+, or CD8+CD57+ T cells (not recorded which) from PBMCs. The receptors here all came from a human donor in good health.

This clonotype turned up a few times. The chain joins TRBV25-1 to TRBJ2-1, with no clear D. Germline CDR1 reads MGHDK; CDR2 reads SYGVNS. V was clipped by 4 bases and J by 8 bases, with 12 bases between them. The CDR3 has 13 residues. Here the CDR3 reads CASSAGLGYEQFF. The CDR3 coding sequence is TGTGCCAGCAGTGCGGGCCTCGGCTATGAGCAGTTCTTC.

The V and J genes are TRBV2 and TRBJ1-1; D not resolved. V was trimmed by 5 bases and J by 6 bases, leaving 7 bases between them. The CDR3 is 11 amino acids. CDR1 and CDR2 (germline): SNHLY, FYNNEI. DNA of the CDR3: TGTGCCAGCAGTTCAATTGCTGAAGCTTTCTTT. It codes for CASSSIAEAFF.

This clonotype appeared a single time. V is TRBV7-9 and J is TRBJ2-3; the D is unclear. The CDR3 is 14 amino acids. Per the germline V gene, CDR1 is SEHNR and CDR2 is FQNEAQ (reference sequence). V was cut by 4 bases and J by 4 bases, with 12 bases left in between. The chain's CDR3 is CASSSTLLADTQYF. The CDR3, as DNA: TGTGCCAGCAGCTCCACTTTACTTGCAGATACGCAGTATTTT.

The V gene is TRBV20-1, the J gene TRBJ2-7; the D call may be TRBD1 or TRBD2 (6 bases each). V lost 3 bases and J lost 5, with 17 bases in between. CDR3 size: 14 residues. Germline V CDR1 and CDR2: DFQATT, SNEGSKA (reference sequence). The CDR3 loop is CSARDFEGEDEQYF. The CDR3 DNA follows: TGCAGTGCTAGGGACTTCGAGGGGGAGGACGAGCAGTACTTC.

The chain couples TRBV19 to TRBJ2-7; 9 nucleotides line up with TRBD1. The germline V gene has CDR1 LNHDA and CDR2 SQIVND (reference sequence). The CDR3 covers 15 residues. The J segment lost 3 bases and the V segment lost 5 bases, leaving 8 bases of the junction unmatched. CDR3 DNA: TGTGCCAGTAGTTCCGCCGGGACAGGGAACTACGAGCAGTACTTC. Translated, it gives CASSSAGTGNYEQYF.

This clonotype has ten or more counts. V usage is TRBV7-2 and J usage is TRBJ1-2; TRBD1 agrees at 9 bases. CDR3 length equals 17 residues. Unmatched junction bases numbered 11, after V lost 3 bases and J lost 3 bases. From germline, CDR1 is SGHTA and CDR2 FQGNSA. The CDR3 sequence is CASSFVPGQGPDYGYTF. The CDR3 region has the DNA TGTGCCAGCAGCTTCGTCCCGGGACAGGGACCCGACTATGGCTACACCTTC. The entire variable domain, with the rest obtained from reference TRBV7-2 and TRBJ1-2, is as follows: GAGVSQSPSNKVTEKGKDVELRCDPISGHTALYWYRQSLGQGLEFLIYFQGNSAPDKSGLPSDRFSAERTGGSVSTLTIQRTQQEDSAVYLCASSFVPGQGPDYGYTFGSGTRLTVV.

A single count supports this clonotype. The chain is built from TRBV10-2 and TRBJ2-7; TRBD1 agrees at 8 bases. The V gene's germline CDR1 is WSHSY and CDR2 SAAADI. CDR3 length equals 14 residues. The V segment lost 2 bases and the J segment 8 bases; nucleotides outside the gene matches: 8. The CDR3 loop reads CASSEGQGAYQQYF. In DNA, the CDR3 is TGCGCCAGCAGTGAGGGGCAGGGGGCGTATCAGCAGTACTTC.

V usage is TRBV19 and J usage is TRBJ2-7, with TRBD1 identical over 8 bases. CDR3 length equals 14 residues. CDR1 is LNHDA and CDR2 is SQIVND in the germline V gene (reference sequence). Unmatched junction bases numbered 5, after V lost 5 bases and J lost 2 bases. For the CDR3, the DNA is TGTGCCAGTAGTCCTCGACAGGGGACCTACGAGCAGTACTTC. It specifies CASSPRQGTYEQYF.

The rearrangement joins TRBV19 to TRBJ1-1; D is possibly TRBD1 (5 bases). This CDR3 is built from 14 residues. The V end was cut by 6 bases, the J end by 10 bases, with 21 bases between. CDR1 LNHDA and CDR2 SQIVND come from the germline V gene (reference sequence). CDR3 coding DNA: TGTGCCAGTAGCCTAACAGGACGGACGCCCGGAGCTTTCTTT. Translated, it gives CASSLTGRTPGAFF.

The chain joins TRBV7-7 to TRBJ2-7; 7 bases match TRBD1. The CDR3 loop spans 13 amino acids. V shed 6 bases, J shed 3 bases, and the junction held 5 bases outside the gene matches. Germline V gene data show CDR1 as SSHAT and CDR2 as FNYEAQ (reference sequence). The CDR3 loop is CASSPGGGYEQYF. Written as DNA, the CDR3 is TGTGCCAGCAGTCCAGGGGGTGGCTACGAGCAGTACTTC.

A few counts support this clonotype. This chain uses TRBV7-2 with TRBJ2-5, with D perhaps TRBD2 (5 bases). The CDR3 has 15 residues. Per the germline V gene, CDR1 is SGHTA and CDR2 is FQGNSA. Between the trimmed V and J ends, which lost 6 bases and 5 bases, there was a span of 19 bases. As DNA, the CDR3 is TGTGCCAGCAGTACATCGAGGGTTTTAGGGGAGACCCAGTACTTC. It translates to CASSTSRVLGETQYF.

At least ten counts were recorded for this clonotype. This chain uses TRBV11-2 with TRBJ2-1; 7 bases are a match to TRBD2. V trimming: 2 bases; J trimming: 8 bases; junction bases outside the gene matches: 9. Looked up from germline, CDR1 is SGHAT and CDR2 is FQNNGV. There are 15 residues in the CDR3. The CDR3 sequence: CASSLPGTIFYEQFF. CDR3 DNA: TGTGCCAGCAGCTTACCCGGGACTATCTTCTATGAGCAGTTCTTC. The full variable domain, rest sourced from reference TRBV11-2 and TRBJ2-1, is EAGVAQSPRYKIIEKRQSVAFWCNPISGHATLYWYQQILGQGPKLLIQFQNNGVVDDSQLPKDRFSAERLKGVDSTLKIQPAKLEDSAVYLCASSLPGTIFYEQFFGPGTRLTVL.

This clonotype showed up many times. This chain joins TRBV5-8 and TRBJ2-5, with 9 bases fitting TRBD1. Germline lookup yields CDR1 SGHTS and CDR2 YDEGEE. The V gene end was trimmed by 5 bases and the J gene end by 5 bases; junction bases not matched to a gene: 19. The CDR3 sequence is 18 residues long. CDR3: CASSHEIAGTGLVETQYF. The CDR3, as DNA: TGTGCCAGCAGTCATGAAATCGCCGGGACAGGGTTAGTGGAGACCCAGTACTTC.

Only one count was recorded for this clonotype. The chain uses TRBV27 and TRBJ2-2; 7 nucleotides agree with TRBD1. Germline CDR1 and CDR2: MNHEY and SMNVEV (reference sequence). This CDR3 region has 16 residues. V dropped 6 bases and J dropped 4; count of bases not matched to a gene: 11. The CDR3 coding sequence is TGTGCCAGCAGACAAGGGGGCGGCTCTGGCACCGGGGAGCTGTTTTTT. Translated: CASRQGGGSGTGELFF.

A note on this clonotype: The germline gene is not matched at one end of the junction; a read error may be the cause. The chain links TRBV19 to TRBJ1-4; D remains ambiguous. This CDR3 is built from 12 residues. The germline CDR1 and CDR2 sequences are LNHDA and SQIVND (reference sequence). CDR3 protein: CASQRGDEKLLF. The CDR3 coding sequence is TGTGCCAGTCAACGCGGTGATGAGAAACTGCTTTTT. Complete variable domain (other parts from reference TRBV19 and TRBJ1-4): DGGITQSPKYLFRKEGQNVTLSCEQNLNHDAMYWYRQDPGQGLRLIYYSQIVNDFQKGDIAEGYSVSREKKESFPLTVTSAQKNPTAFYLCASQRGDEKLLFGSGTQLSVL.

A few counts support this clonotype. This chain uses TRBV7-6 with TRBJ2-7; no firm D call. V lost 5 bases and J lost 6, with 11 bases in between. The CDR3 is 12 residues long. Germline assignment: CDR1 SGHVS and CDR2 FNYEAQ. CDR3 region: CASSIDSREQYF. The CDR3 DNA follows: TGTGCCAGCAGCATTGACTCCCGCGAGCAGTACTTC.

This sequence joins TRBV6-4 and TRBJ2-3; D possibly corresponds to TRBD2 (5 bases). Germline V gives CDR1 MRHNA, CDR2 SNTAGT. Between the trimmed V and J ends, which lost 6 bases and 11 bases, there was a span of 24 bases. This CDR3 is 15 amino acids long. The CDR3 nucleotides read TGTGCCAGCAGCCCAGGTCCCACCGGGGAGAAGGGGCAGTATTTT. Residues: CASSPGPTGEKGQYF.

This clonotype was counted ten times or more. The CDR3 spells CASSLRRMPSTDTQYF. As DNA, the CDR3 is TGTGCCAGCAGCTTGCGGCGGATGCCTAGCACAGATACGCAGTATTTT. The gene calls are TRBV5-6 and TRBJ2-3; no clear D. Trimming took off 1 base at V and 0 bases at J, with 12 bases between the two ends. CDR3 length equals 16 residues. Per germline, CDR1 SGHDT and CDR2 YYEEEE.

The rearrangement joins TRBV29-1 to TRBJ2-7; D gene uncertain. The length of the CDR3 is 11 residues. Between the trimmed V and J ends, which lost 0 bases and 3 bases, there was a span of 3 bases. The germline V gene has CDR1 SQVTM and CDR2 ANQGSEA. CDR3 amino acids: CSVEDLYEQYF. The CDR3 DNA follows: TGCAGCGTTGAAGATCTCTACGAGCAGTACTTC.

This chain uses TRBV10-3 with TRBJ2-1, with unresolved D. The CDR3 has 12 residues. The V gene's germline CDR1 is ENHRY and CDR2 SYGVKD. V lost 9 bases and J lost 5, with 11 bases in between. This CDR3 reads CAILGPHNEQFF. CDR3 nucleotide sequence: TGTGCCATTCTGGGTCCCCACAATGAGCAGTTCTTC.

The chain couples TRBV20-1 to TRBJ1-2; tentative D call: TRBD1 (5 bases). Looked up from germline, CDR1 is DFQATT and CDR2 is SNEGSKA (reference sequence). The V and J ends lost 1 base and 3 bases respectively, with 9 bases between them. CDR3 length: 13 amino acids. The CDR3 loop reads CSARAGTDYGYTF. DNA for the CDR3: TGCAGTGCTAGAGCTGGGACGGACTATGGCTACACCTTC.

This sequence joins TRBV7-9 and TRBJ2-2; 13 positions match TRBD2. J lost 9 bases, V lost 4 bases, and 2 bases had no gene match. Looked up from germline, CDR1 is SEHNR and CDR2 is FQNEAQ (reference sequence). This CDR3 contains 14 residues. In nucleotides, the CDR3 is TGTGCCAGCAGCTGGACTAGCGGGAGAAGGGAGCTGTTTTTT. As protein: CASSWTSGRRELFF. Combining the CDR3 with reference TRBV7-9 and TRBJ2-2 gives the whole variable domain DTGVSQNPRHKITKRGQNVTFRCDPISEHNRLYWYRQTLGQGPEFLTYFQNEAQLEKSRLLSDRFSAERPKGSFSTLEIQRTEQGDSAMYLCASSWTSGRRELFFGEGSRLTVL.

The CDR3 loop reads CSARDGDRTYEQYF. The CDR3 DNA follows: TGCAGTGCTAGAGACGGGGACAGAACCTACGAGCAGTACTTC. The chain is built from TRBV20-1 and TRBJ2-7, with 7 positions matching TRBD1. V shed 0 bases and J 2 bases; nucleotides not matched to a gene: 4. This CDR3 is built from 14 residues. Germline V CDR1 and CDR2: DFQATT, SNEGSKA (reference sequence).

Worth noting for this clonotype: A much larger clone is a single base away; this may be a read error. The chain links TRBV6-6 to TRBJ1-1; no clear D gene. V lost 11 bases, J lost 3 bases, and 13 bases lay in between. This CDR3 is built from 12 residues. CDR1 and CDR2 from the germline V gene are MNHNY and SVGAGI (reference sequence). The CDR3 bases are TGTGCCTGCGATTGGGGAGACACTGAAGCTTTCTTT. Translating gives CACDWGDTEAFF.

This clonotype occurred many times. This sequence joins TRBV12-3 or TRBV12-4 and TRBJ1-1; TRBD1 aligns across 9 bases. The CDR3 sequence is 16 residues long. V shed 6 bases, J shed 5 bases, and the junction held 13 bases outside the gene matches. The CDR3 bases are TGTGCCAGCAGAACCTCCGGGACAGGGCTTATGACTGAAGCTTTCTTT. This sequence encodes CASRTSGTGLMTEAFF.